These 13 T cell receptor beta chains were all obtained from the same sample, sequenced in a study of T-cell memory formation after mild COVID-19 (dated by TCRdb to about 2021). Library prep was done by 5' RACE. These reads were obtained on an Illumina NovaSeq 6000. TCRdb reran the public reads through fastp at Q25 and MiXCR, keeping productive beta chains. Entries are consolidated by CDR3 protein sequence, retaining the most common genes and DNA. The sample profile shows 120,000 or so distinct CDR3 sequences; approximately 5.9% of them were found once. Clones ranked in the top ten supply roughly 2% of the sample. Specimen: PBMCs or a T cell subset sorted from them (not recorded which). Source of these receptors: an adult woman who had mild COVID-19 (a few samples of this study predate the infection). The sample titles of this study are shuffled in the database, so cell type and time point are left out; the donor was told from shared clones.

This rearrangement joins TRBV3-1 to TRBJ2-7; D call uncertain. The CDR3 contains 17 residues. Germline CDR1 is LGHDT and CDR2 is YNNKEL (reference sequence). The V end was cut by 0 bases, the J end by 2 bases, with 17 bases between. The CDR3 here is CASSQDPPGFRAYEQYF. The DNA of the CDR3 is TGTGCCAGCAGCCAAGATCCCCCTGGGTTTCGGGCCTACGAGCAGTACTTC.

This clonotype showed up just a few times. The J gene is TRBJ1-1, the V gene TRBV7-2; D unresolved. The CDR3 totals 14 residues. From germline, CDR1 is SGHTA and CDR2 FQGNSA. The V and J ends lost 7 bases and 1 base respectively, with 13 bases between them. The CDR3 sequence: CASKERVANTEAFF. Written as DNA, the CDR3 is TGTGCCAGCAAAGAGCGGGTGGCGAACACTGAAGCTTTCTTT.

The rearrangement joins TRBV11-2 to TRBJ2-1; 7 bases are shared with TRBD2. The CDR3 is 17 residues long. Looked up from germline, CDR1 is SGHAT and CDR2 is FQNNGV. J lost 10 bases, V lost 3 bases, and 18 bases had no gene match. CDR3 protein: CASSFRGKLANWGEQFF. CDR3 sequence (DNA): TGTGCCAGCAGCTTTAGGGGCAAACTAGCGAATTGGGGGGAGCAGTTCTTC. Using reference TRBV11-2 and TRBJ2-1 for the parts outside the CDR3, the full variable domain is EAGVAQSPRYKIIEKRQSVAFWCNPISGHATLYWYQQILGQGPKLLIQFQNNGVVDDSQLPKDRFSAERLKGVDSTLKIQPAKLEDSAVYLCASSFRGKLANWGEQFFGPGTRLTVL.

The sample holds a few counts of this clonotype. The CDR3 here is CSVLRQGYGYTF. CDR3 coding DNA: TGCAGCGTCCTGAGACAGGGCTATGGCTACACCTTC. The V call is TRBV29-1, the J call TRBJ1-2, with 7 bases lining up with TRBD1. CDR3 length: 12 amino acids. V shed 6 bases and J 4 bases; nucleotides not matched to a gene: 5. CDR1 SQVTM and CDR2 ANQGSEA come from the germline V gene.

The chain uses TRBV6-5 and TRBJ2-1; 10 nucleotides align to TRBD1. CDR1 is MNHEY and CDR2 is SVGAGI in the germline V gene. CDR3 size: 15 residues. Germline trimming cut 5 bases from V and 9 bases from J; bases unmatched to any gene: 10. DNA of the CDR3: TGTGCCAGCAGTCCGGACAGGGGGGTTTGGAGTGAGCAGTTCTTC. The encoded protein is CASSPDRGVWSEQFF.

Concerning this clonotype itself: A junction end diverges from the germline sequence, so it may reflect a read error. CDR3 DNA: TGCAGCGCCTTCGGGACTAGCGGGATCAATGAGCAGTTATTC. Protein sequence: CSAFGTSGINEQLF. The V gene is TRBV29-1, the J gene TRBJ2-1; 13 nucleotides align to TRBD2. The CDR3 has 14 amino acids. The germline V gene encodes CDR1 SQVTM and CDR2 ANQGSEA.

This clonotype was counted many times. The chain uses TRBV27 and TRBJ2-7, with TRBD2 as a possible D gene (5 bases). Trimming took off 3 bases at V and 7 bases at J, with 13 bases between the two ends. CDR3 length: 13 amino acids. Germline CDR1 reads MNHEY; CDR2 reads SMNVEV (reference sequence). In DNA, the CDR3 is TGTGCCAGCAGTTTCGCCACACGGGGTGAGCAGTACTTC. Amino acid sequence: CASSFATRGEQYF.

Note on this clonotype: The junction does not match germline at one end; this may be a read error. The rearrangement uses TRBV7-7 and TRBJ2-5; a weak D match, TRBD2 (6 bases). Germline V gene data show CDR1 as SSHAT and CDR2 as FNYEAQ (reference sequence). The CDR3 has 14 residues. The CDR3 DNA is TGTGCTAGCAGCCCCTGGGGGGAAGGAGAGACCCAGTACTTC. Its protein is CASSPWGEGETQYF.

This chain uses TRBV5-1 with TRBJ2-7, with no clear D. Trimming removed 3 bases from V and 0 bases from J, with 10 bases in between. This CDR3 comprises 14 residues. Germline V lookup: CDR1 SGHRS, CDR2 YFSETQ. DNA for the CDR3: TGCGCCAGCAGCTACTCCGGGCTCTCCTACGAGCAGTACTTC. This codes for CASSYSGLSYEQYF.

Ten or more counts support this clonotype. J is TRBJ2-1 and V is TRBV29-1, with D possibly matching TRBD1 (6 bases). Per the germline V gene, CDR1 is SQVTM and CDR2 is ANQGSEA. The CDR3 spans 12 residues. V was clipped by 5 bases and J by 10 bases, with 15 bases between them. The CDR3 DNA reads TGCAGCGTTAGACTTGACAGGTTAGAGCAGTTCTTC. Translating it yields CSVRLDRLEQFF.

This clonotype was seen at least ten times. V is TRBV12-3 or TRBV12-4 and J is TRBJ2-7; D unclear. CDR3 length: 11 amino acids. With 5 bases removed from V and 2 bases from J, the gap between germline ends came to 4 bases. The CDR3, as DNA: TGTGCCAGCAGTACCACCTACGAGCAGTACTTC. Its translation is CASSTTYEQYF.

The chain combines TRBV24-1 with TRBJ2-2; possibly TRBD1 for D (6 bases). Trimming stripped 3 bases from V and 0 bases from J, with 13 bases between. Germline CDR1 is KGHDR and CDR2 is SFDVKD. The CDR3 spans 17 residues. The CDR3 DNA is TGTGCCACCAGTGATGCCGGGACACCTGCGAACACCGGGGAGCTGTTTTTT. Translating it yields CATSDAGTPANTGELFF.

This clonotype was seen many times. The rearrangement joins TRBV24-1 to TRBJ2-1; D gene ambiguous. CDR3 length equals 14 residues. Germline loops: CDR1 KGHDR, CDR2 SFDVKD. Between the trimmed V and J ends, which lost 2 bases and 2 bases, there was a span of 6 bases. The CDR3 loop reads CATSDSKPYNEQFF. In DNA form, the CDR3 reads TGTGCCACCAGTGATTCTAAGCCCTACAATGAGCAGTTCTTC.